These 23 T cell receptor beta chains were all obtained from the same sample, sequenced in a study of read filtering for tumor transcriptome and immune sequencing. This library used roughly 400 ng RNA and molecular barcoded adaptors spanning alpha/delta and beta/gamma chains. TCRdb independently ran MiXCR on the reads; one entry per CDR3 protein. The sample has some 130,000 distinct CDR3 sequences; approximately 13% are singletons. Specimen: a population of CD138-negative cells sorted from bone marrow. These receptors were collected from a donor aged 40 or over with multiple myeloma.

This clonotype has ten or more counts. CDR3: CASSQAKGPSYGYTF. The DNA for the CDR3 is TGCGCCAGCAGCCAAGCGAAGGGCCCCTCCTATGGCTACACCTTC. The chain links TRBV4-1 to TRBJ1-2; D not certain. CDR1 is MGHRA and CDR2 is YSYEKL in the germline V gene. The CDR3 is 15 residues long. V gave up 1 base and J gave up 4 bases, with 13 bases separating them.

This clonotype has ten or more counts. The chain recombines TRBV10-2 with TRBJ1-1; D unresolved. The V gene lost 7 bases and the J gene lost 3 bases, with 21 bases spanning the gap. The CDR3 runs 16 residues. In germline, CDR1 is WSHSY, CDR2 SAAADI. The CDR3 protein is CASMADRVPQYTEAFF. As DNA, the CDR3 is TGCGCCAGCATGGCAGATAGGGTTCCACAGTACACTGAAGCTTTCTTT.

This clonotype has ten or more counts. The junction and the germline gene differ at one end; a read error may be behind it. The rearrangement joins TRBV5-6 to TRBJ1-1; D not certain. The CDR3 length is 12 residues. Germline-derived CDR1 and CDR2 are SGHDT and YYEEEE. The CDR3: CASSLADTGAFF. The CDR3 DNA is TGTGCCAGCAGCTTGGCCGACACTGGAGCTTTCTTT.

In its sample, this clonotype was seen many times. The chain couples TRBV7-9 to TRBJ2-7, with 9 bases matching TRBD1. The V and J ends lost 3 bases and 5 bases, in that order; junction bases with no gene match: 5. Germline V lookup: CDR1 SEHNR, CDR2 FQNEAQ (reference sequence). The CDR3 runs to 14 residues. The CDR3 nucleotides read TGTGCCAGCAGCTTTGAGGGACAGGGTGACGAGCAGTACTTC. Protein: CASSFEGQGDEQYF.

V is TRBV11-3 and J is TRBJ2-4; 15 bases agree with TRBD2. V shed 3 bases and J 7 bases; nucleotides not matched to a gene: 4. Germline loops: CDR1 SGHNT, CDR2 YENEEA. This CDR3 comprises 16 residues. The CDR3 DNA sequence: TGTGCCAGCAGCTTCGGACTAGCGGGAGGGCATAACATTCAGTACTTC. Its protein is CASSFGLAGGHNIQYF.

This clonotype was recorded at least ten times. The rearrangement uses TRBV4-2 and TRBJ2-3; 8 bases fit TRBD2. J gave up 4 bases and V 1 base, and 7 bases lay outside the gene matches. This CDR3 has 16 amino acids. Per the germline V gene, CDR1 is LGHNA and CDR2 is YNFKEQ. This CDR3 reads CASSQGRREAADTQYF. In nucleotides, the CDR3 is TGTGCCAGCAGCCAAGGTCGGCGGGAGGCTGCAGATACGCAGTATTTT.

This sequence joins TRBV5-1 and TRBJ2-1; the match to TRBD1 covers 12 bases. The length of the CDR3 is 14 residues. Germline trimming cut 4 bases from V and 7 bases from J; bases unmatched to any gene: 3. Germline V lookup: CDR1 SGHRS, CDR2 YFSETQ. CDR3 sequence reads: CASSEGQGANEQFF. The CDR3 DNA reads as TGCGCCAGCAGCGAGGGACAGGGGGCGAATGAGCAGTTCTTC.

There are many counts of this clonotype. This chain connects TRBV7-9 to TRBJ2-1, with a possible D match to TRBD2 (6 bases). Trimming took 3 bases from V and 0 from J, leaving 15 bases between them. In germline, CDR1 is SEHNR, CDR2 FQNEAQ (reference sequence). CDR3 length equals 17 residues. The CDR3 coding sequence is TGTGCCAGCAGCTTCTCCTTAGCGGCGAGCTCCTACAATGAGCAGTTCTTC. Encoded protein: CASSFSLAASSYNEQFF.

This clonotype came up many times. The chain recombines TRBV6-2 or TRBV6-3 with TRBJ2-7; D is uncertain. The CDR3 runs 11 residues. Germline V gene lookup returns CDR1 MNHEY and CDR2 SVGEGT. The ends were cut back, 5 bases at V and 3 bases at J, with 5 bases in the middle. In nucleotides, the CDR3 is TGTGCCAGCAGTACCTACTACGAGCAGTACTTC. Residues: CASSTYYEQYF.

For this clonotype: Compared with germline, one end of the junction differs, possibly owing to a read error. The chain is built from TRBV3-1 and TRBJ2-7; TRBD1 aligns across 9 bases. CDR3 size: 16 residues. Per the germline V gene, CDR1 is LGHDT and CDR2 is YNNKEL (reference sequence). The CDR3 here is CASSPGPGQGLYERYF. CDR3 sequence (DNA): TGTGCCAGCAGCCCCGGTCCGGGACAGGGTCTGTACGAGCGGTACTTC.

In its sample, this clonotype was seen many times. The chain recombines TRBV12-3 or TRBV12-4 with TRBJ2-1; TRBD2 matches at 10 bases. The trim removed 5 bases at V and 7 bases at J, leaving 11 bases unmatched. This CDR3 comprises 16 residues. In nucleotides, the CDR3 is TGTGCCAGCAGTATGGTAGCGGGAGGCTTCGGAAATGAGCAGTTCTTC. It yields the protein CASSMVAGGFGNEQFF.

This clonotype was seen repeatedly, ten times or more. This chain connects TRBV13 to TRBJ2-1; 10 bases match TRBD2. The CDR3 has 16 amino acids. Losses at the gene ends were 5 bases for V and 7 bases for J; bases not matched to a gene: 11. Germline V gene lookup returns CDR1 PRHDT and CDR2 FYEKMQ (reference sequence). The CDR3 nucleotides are TGTGCCAGCAGCCCTACTCCGGGACTAGCGCTTAATGAGCAGTTCTTC. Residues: CASSPTPGLALNEQFF.

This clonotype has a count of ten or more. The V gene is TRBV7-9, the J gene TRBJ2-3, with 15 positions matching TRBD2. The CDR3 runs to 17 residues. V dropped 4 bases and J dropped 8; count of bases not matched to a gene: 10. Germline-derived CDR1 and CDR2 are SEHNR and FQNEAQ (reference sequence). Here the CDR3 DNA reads TGTGCCAGCAGCTCGGGACTAGCGGGAGGTCCCACGGCTACGCAGTATTTT. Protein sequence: CASSSGLAGGPTATQYF.

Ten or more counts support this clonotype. The CDR3 DNA follows: TGCAGCGTTGATGGGGGGCCGGGACTAGCGGGAGATGATGAGCAGTTCTTC. Protein product: CSVDGGPGLAGDDEQFF. The chain carries TRBV29-1 and TRBJ2-1; 14 nucleotides match TRBD2. Germline V gene lookup returns CDR1 SQVTM and CDR2 ANQGSEA. The ends lost 3 bases at V and 8 bases at J; junction bases unmatched: 12. This CDR3 has 17 residues.

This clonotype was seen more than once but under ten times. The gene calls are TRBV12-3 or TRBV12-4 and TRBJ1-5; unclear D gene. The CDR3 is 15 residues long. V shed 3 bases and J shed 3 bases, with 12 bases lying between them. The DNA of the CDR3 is TGTGCCAGCAGTTTGGGAGGGATGCTCAATCAGCCCCAGCATTTT. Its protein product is CASSLGGMLNQPQHF.

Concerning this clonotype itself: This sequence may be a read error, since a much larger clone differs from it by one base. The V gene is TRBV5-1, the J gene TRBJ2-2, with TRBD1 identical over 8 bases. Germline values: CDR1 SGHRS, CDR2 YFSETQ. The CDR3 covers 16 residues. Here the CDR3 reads CGSSLTDREDTGELFF. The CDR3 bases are TGCGGCAGCAGCTTGACGGACAGGGAGGACACCGGGGAGCTGTTTTTT. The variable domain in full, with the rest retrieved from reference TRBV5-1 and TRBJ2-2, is KAGVTQTPRYLIKTRGQQVTLSCSPISGHRSVSWYQQTPGQGLQFLFEYFSETQRNKGNFPGRFSGRQFSNSRSEMNVSTLELGDSALYLCGSSLTDREDTGELFFGEGSRLTVL.

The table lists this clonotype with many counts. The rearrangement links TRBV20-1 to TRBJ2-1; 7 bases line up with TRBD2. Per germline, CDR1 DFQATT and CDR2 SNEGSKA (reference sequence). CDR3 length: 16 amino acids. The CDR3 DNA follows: TGCGGCCTCAGTGGCGGGAGCGCCGACTCCTACAATGAGCAGTTCTTC. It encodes CGLSGGSADSYNEQFF.

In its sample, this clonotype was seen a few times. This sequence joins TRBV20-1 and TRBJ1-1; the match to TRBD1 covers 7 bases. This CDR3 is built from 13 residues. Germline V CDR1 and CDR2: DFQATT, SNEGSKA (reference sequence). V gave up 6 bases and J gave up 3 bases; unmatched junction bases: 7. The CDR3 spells CSATGQADTEAFF. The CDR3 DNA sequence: TGCAGTGCCACAGGACAGGCGGACACTGAAGCTTTCTTT.

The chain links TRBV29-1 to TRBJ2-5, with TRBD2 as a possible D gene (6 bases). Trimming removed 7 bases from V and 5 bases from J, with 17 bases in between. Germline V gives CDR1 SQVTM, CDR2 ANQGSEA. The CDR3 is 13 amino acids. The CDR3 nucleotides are TGCAGCGCTGCGGCCGGGGGTCTGGAGACCCAGTACTTC. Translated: CSAAAGGLETQYF.

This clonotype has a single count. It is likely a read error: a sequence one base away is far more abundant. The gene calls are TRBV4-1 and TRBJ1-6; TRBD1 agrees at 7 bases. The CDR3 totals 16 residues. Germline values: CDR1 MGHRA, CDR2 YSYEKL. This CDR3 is CANSQGYRGGNSPLHF. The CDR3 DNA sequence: TGCGCCAACAGCCAAGGGTACAGGGGAGGCAATTCACCCCTCCACTTT.

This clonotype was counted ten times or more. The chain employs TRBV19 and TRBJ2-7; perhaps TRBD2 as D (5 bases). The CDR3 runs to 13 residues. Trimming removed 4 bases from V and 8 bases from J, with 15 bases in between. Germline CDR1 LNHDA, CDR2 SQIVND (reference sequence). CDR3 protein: CASSTPGKLKQYF. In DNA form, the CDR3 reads TGTGCCAGTAGTACTCCCGGGAAGCTAAAGCAGTACTTC.

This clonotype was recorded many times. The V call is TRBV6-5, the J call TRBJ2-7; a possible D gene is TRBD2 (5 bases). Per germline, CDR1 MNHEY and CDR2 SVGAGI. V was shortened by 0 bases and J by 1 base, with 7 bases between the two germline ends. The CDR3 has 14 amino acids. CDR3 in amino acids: CASSYSEESYEQYF. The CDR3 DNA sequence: TGTGCCAGCAGTTACTCGGAGGAATCCTACGAGCAGTACTTC.

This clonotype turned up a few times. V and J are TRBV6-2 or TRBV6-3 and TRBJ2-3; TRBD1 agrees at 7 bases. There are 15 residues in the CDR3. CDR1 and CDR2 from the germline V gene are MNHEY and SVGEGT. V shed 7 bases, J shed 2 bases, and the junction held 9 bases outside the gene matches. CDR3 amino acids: CASILGQSSTDTQYF. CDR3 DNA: TGTGCCAGCATACTGGGACAGTCCTCCACAGATACGCAGTATTTT.